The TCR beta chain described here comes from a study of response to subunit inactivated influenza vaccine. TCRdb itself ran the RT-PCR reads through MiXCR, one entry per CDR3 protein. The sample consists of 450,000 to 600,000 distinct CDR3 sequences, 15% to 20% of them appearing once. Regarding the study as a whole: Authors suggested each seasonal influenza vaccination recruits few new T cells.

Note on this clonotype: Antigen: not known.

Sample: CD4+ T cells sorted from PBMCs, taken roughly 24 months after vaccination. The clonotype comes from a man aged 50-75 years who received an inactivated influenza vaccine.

The CDR3 DNA reads as TGTGCCATCAGTGACCCGGGACTAGCGGGAGGGAAGGGTGAGCAGTTCTTC. This encodes CAISDPGLAGGKGEQFF. V usage is TRBV10-3 and J usage is TRBJ2-1; 16 nucleotides align to TRBD2. The CDR3 is 17 residues long. Germline trimming cut 3 bases from V and 9 bases from J; bases unmatched to any gene: 8. Germline CDR1 reads ENHRY; CDR2 reads SYGVKD.